The 5 T cell receptor beta chains listed next were all sequenced from one sample in a study of OX40 agonist ivuxolimab in advanced cancers. The data were produced by immunoSEQ multiplex PCR, yet TCRdb's version contains in-frame clones alone and is incomplete. The repertoire has under 85,000 clones, 87% of them found once; the top ten carry less than 0.25%. Sequences were derived from CD4+ or CD8+ T cells sorted from blood, sampled in a trial of the OX40 agonist ivuxolimab. The receptor set was obtained from an adult with an advanced solid tumor such as melanoma, head and neck, liver or kidney cancer.

The chain is built from TRBV9 and TRBJ2-2; a weak D match, TRBD1 (6 bases). CDR3 length: 15 amino acids. Germline lookup yields CDR1 SGDLS and CDR2 YYNGEE. The V gene lost 1 base and the J gene lost 2 bases, with 9 bases spanning the gap. CDR3 DNA sequence: TGTGCCAGCAGCGTAACAGGGCACAACACCGGGGAGCTGTTTTTT. Protein product: CASSVTGHNTGELFF.

The chain couples TRBV5-1 to TRBJ1-1; no clear D gene. The V end lost 1 base, the J end lost 1 base, and 8 bases lay between the germline ends. CDR3 length: 14 residues. Germline V gene sequence: CDR1 SGHRS, CDR2 YFSETQ. The CDR3 DNA reads as TGCGCCAGCAGCTTGTGGGAGGGGAACACTGAAGCTTTCTTT. This encodes CASSLWEGNTEAFF.

The genes are TRBV10-2 and TRBJ2-1; D might be TRBD1 (6 bases). From germline, CDR1 is WSHSY and CDR2 SAAADI. Trimming left V 8 bases short and J 7 bases short, with 15 bases between. The CDR3 is 13 amino acids. The CDR3 here is CASGTQGWNEQFF. The CDR3 DNA reads TGCGCCAGCGGGACCCAGGGGTGGAATGAGCAGTTCTTC.

J is TRBJ1-1 and V is TRBV28; no clear D. The CDR3 has 15 amino acids. From germline, CDR1 is MDHEN and CDR2 SYDVKM. The V and J ends lost 2 bases and 1 base respectively, with 11 bases between them. The CDR3 here is CASSLIRTANTEAFF. The CDR3, as DNA: TGTGCCAGCAGTTTAATCAGGACGGCGAACACTGAAGCTTTCTTT.

V and J are TRBV18 and TRBJ1-1, with D possibly being TRBD1 (5 bases). V gave up 2 bases and J gave up 1 base, with 11 bases separating them. Germline V gene sequence: CDR1 KGHSH, CDR2 LQKENI. The CDR3 length is 15 residues. The CDR3 loop reads CASSPTRQTNTEAFF. For the CDR3, the DNA is TGTGCCAGCTCACCAACAAGACAGACGAACACTGAAGCTTTCTTT.